The 2 T cell receptor beta chains presented below share a single source sample, sequenced in a study of blood T cell repertoires in COVID-19. TCRdb's table, derived via immunoSEQ multiplex PCR, lists solely in-frame clones and lacks some. Of about 180,000 clones in the sample, 80% to 90% were seen once. The sequencing input was PBMCs or T cells enriched from blood (not recorded which). All receptors derive from a man in his fifties who had recovered from COVID-19.

Note on this clone: Other DNA sequences in the same sample also yield this CDR3. The gene calls are TRBV11-2 and TRBJ1-1, with a possible D match to TRBD1 (5 bases). The CDR3 totals 14 residues. V gave up 1 base and J gave up 1 base, with 7 bases separating them. The V gene's germline CDR1 is SGHAT and CDR2 FQNNGV. This CDR3 reads CASSLGQGNTEAFF. In DNA, the CDR3 is TGTGCCAGCAGCTTAGGGCAGGGGAACACTGAAGCTTTCTTT.

This clone was counted between two and nine times. The V and J genes are TRBV18 and TRBJ1-1, with 7 positions matching TRBD1. Germline V CDR1 and CDR2: KGHSH, LQKENI. CDR3 size: 13 residues. The V gene end was trimmed by 3 bases and the J gene end by 3 bases; junction bases not matched to a gene: 1. The CDR3 sequence: CASSPTGDTEAFF. The CDR3 DNA reads TGTGCCAGCTCACCTACAGGGGACACTGAAGCTTTCTTT.